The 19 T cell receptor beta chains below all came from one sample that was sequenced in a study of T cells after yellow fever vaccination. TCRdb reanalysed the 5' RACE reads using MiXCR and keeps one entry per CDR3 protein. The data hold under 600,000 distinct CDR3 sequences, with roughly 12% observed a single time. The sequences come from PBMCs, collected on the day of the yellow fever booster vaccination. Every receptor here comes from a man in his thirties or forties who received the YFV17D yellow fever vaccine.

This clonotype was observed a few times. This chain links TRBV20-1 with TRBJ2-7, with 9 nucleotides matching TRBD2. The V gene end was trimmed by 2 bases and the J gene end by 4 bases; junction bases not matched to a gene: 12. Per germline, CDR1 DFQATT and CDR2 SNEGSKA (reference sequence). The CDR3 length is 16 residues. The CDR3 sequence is CSARTSAGGPGYEQYF. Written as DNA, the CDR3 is TGCAGTGCTAGAACCTCCGCGGGAGGGCCGGGGTACGAGCAGTACTTC.

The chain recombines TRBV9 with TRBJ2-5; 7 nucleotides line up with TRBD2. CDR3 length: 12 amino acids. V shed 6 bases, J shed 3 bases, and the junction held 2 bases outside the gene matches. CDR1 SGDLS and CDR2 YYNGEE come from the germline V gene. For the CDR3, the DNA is TGTGCCAGCAATCGGGGGGAAGAGACCCAGTACTTC. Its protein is CASNRGEETQYF.

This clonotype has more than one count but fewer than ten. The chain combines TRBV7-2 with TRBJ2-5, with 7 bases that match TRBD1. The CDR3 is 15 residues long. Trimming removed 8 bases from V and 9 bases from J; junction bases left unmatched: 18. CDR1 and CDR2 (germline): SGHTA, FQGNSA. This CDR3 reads CASSISQILTGAQYF. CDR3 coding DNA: TGTGCCAGCTCCATTAGTCAGATCTTAACAGGGGCCCAGTACTTC. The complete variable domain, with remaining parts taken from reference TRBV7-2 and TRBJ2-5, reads GAGVSQSPSNKVTEKGKDVELRCDPISGHTALYWYRQSLGQGLEFLIYFQGNSAPDKSGLPSDRFSAERTGGSVSTLTIQRTQQEDSAVYLCASSISQILTGAQYFGPGTRLLVL.

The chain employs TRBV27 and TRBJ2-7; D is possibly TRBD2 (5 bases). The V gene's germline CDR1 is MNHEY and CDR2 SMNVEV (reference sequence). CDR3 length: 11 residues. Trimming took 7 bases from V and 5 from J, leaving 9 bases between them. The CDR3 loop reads CASTGGNEQYF. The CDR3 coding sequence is TGTGCCAGCACCGGAGGCAACGAGCAGTACTTC.

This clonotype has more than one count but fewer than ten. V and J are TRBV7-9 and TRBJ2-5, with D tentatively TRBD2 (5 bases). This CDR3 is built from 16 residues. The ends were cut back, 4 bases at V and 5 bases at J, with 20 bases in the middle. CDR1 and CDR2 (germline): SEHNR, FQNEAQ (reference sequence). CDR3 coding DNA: TGTGCCAGCAGCTCTTCCTTTACGGGGTTTGGGGAGACCCAGTACTTC. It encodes CASSSSFTGFGETQYF.

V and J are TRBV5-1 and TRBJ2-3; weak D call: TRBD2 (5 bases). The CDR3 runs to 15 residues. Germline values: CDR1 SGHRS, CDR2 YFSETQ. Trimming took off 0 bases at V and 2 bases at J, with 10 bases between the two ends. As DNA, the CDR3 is TGCGCCAGCAGCTTGGTTCTAGCTGACACAGATACGCAGTATTTT. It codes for CASSLVLADTDTQYF.

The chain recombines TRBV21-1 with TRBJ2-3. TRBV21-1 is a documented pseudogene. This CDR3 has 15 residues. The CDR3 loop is CASSSRNPSTDTQYF. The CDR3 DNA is TGTGCCAGCAGCAGCCGTAACCCTAGCACAGATACGCAGTATTTT.

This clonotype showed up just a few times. The CDR3, as DNA: TGTGCCAGCAGTGAATGGACTGCGAATGAAAAACTGTTTTTT. Translating it yields CASSEWTANEKLFF. J is TRBJ1-4 and V is TRBV6-1; no clear D gene. The CDR3 has 14 amino acids. Germline CDR1 MNHNS, CDR2 SASEGT. V was clipped by 2 bases and J by 5 bases, with 9 bases between them.

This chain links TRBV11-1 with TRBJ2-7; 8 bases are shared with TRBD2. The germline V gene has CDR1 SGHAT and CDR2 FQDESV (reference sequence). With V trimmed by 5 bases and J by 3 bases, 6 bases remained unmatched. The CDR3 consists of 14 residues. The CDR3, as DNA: TGTGCCAGCAGCCGGGGGGGGACTCGCTACGAGCAGTACTTC. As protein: CASSRGGTRYEQYF.

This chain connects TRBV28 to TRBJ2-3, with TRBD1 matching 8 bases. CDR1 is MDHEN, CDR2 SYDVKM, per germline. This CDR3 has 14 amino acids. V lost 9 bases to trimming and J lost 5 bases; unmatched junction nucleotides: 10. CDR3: CASGPDRVGDTQYF. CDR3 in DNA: TGTGCCAGTGGCCCGGACAGGGTGGGAGATACGCAGTATTTT.

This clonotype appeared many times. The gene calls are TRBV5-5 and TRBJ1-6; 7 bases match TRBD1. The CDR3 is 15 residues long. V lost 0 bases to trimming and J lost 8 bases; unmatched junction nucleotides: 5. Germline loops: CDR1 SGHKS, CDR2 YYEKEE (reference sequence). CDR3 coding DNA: TGTGCCAGCAGCTTGGAAGGGGGCGCATATTCACCCCTCCACTTT. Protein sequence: CASSLEGGAYSPLHF.

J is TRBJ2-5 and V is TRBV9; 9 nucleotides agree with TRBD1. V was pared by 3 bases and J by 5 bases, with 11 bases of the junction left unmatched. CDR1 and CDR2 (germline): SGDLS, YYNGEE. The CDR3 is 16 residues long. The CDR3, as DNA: TGTGCCAGCAGCGCGCTCCTAGGGACAGGGCTGGAGACCCAGTACTTC. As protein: CASSALLGTGLETQYF.

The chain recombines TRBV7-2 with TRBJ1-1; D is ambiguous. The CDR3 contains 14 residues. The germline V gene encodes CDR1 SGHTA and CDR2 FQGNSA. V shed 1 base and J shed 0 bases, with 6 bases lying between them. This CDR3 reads CASSLGKMNTEAFF. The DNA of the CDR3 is TGTGCCAGCAGCTTAGGCAAAATGAACACTGAAGCTTTCTTT.

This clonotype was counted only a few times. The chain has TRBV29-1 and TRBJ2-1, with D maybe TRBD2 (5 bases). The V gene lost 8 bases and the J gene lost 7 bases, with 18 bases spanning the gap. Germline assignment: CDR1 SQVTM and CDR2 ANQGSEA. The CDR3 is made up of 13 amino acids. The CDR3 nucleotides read TGCAGCCAGAAAACCAAGACTACTAATGAGCAGTTCTTC. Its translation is CSQKTKTTNEQFF.

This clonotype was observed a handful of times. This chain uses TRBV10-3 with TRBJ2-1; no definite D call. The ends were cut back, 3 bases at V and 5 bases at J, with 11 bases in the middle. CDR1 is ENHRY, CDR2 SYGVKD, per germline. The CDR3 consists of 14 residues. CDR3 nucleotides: TGTGCCATCAGTGAAGAGGTTAGAAACAATGAGCAGTTCTTC. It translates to CAISEEVRNNEQFF.

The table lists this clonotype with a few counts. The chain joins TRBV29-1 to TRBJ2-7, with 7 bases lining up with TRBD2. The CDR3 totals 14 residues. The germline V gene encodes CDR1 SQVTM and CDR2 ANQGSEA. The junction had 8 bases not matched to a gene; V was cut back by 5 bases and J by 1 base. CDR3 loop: CSVLDPGLSYEQYF. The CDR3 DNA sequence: TGCAGCGTTCTTGATCCGGGACTATCCTACGAGCAGTACTTC.

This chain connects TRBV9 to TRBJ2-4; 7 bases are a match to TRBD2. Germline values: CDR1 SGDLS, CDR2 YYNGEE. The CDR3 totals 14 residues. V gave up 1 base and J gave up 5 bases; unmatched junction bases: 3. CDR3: CASSVKSGENIQYF. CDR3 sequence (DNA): TGTGCCAGCAGCGTAAAAAGCGGGGAAAACATTCAGTACTTC.

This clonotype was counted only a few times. The CDR3 sequence is CASRQDRSTGELFF. Written as DNA, the CDR3 is TGTGCCAGCAGACAAGACAGGTCCACCGGGGAGCTGTTTTTT. The chain has TRBV2 and TRBJ2-2; D possibly corresponds to TRBD1 (6 bases). Germline V gene lookup returns CDR1 SNHLY and CDR2 FYNNEI. The CDR3 is 14 residues long. Trimming took 6 bases from V and 4 from J, leaving 12 bases between them. The complete variable domain, with remaining parts taken from reference TRBV2 and TRBJ2-2, reads EPEVTQTPSHQVTQMGQEVILRCVPISNHLYFYWYRQILGQKVEFLVSFYNNEISEKSEIFDDQFSVERPDGSNFTLKIRSTKLEDSAMYFCASRQDRSTGELFFGEGSRLTVL.

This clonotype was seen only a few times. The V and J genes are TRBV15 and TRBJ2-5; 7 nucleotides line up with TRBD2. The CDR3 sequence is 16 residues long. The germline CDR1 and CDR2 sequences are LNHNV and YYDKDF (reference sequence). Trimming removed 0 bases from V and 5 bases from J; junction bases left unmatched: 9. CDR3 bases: TGTGCCACCAGCAGAGAGGGGCTAGCGGTTCGCGAGACCCAGTACTTC. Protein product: CATSREGLAVRETQYF. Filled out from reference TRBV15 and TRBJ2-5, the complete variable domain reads DAMVIQNPRYQVTQFGKPVTLSCSQTLNHNVMYWYQQKSSQAPKLLFHYYDKDFNNEADTPDNFQSRRPNTSFCFLDIRSPGLGDTAMYLCATSREGLAVRETQYFGPGTRLLVL.